This is a list of T cell receptor beta chains from one sample in a study of blood T cells in healthy people across ages. TCRdb re-derived calls from the 5' RACE reads in MiXCR, one entry per CDR3 protein. This sample has over a million distinct CDR3 sequences, with 40% to 45% found just once. Sample: blood. The receptors shown here come from a woman in her sixties in good health. Each CDR3 is given with its conserved first and last residue. The D gene is left open where the match is weak. Some rows mark clone size as missing; the rest say once, few, many or name a class of expanded clone.

V	size	J	D	CDR3	DNA
TRBV6-2/TRBV6-3	NA	TRBJ2-3	NA	CASSRTGGTGTQYF	TGTGCCAGCAGCAGAACTGGGGGCACAGGTACGCAGTATTTT
TRBV18	few	TRBJ2-7	NA	CASSPSVTGSYEQYF	TGTGCCAGCTCACCCTCCGTGACCGGCTCCTACGAGCAGTACTTC
TRBV27	few	TRBJ2-4	NA	CASSFGSRDIQYF	TGTGCCAGCAGTTTTGGGAGTCGGGACATTCAGTACTTC
TRBV28	few	TRBJ2-4	TRBD1	CASSLIQGAGKNIQYF	TGTGCCAGCAGCCTAATACAGGGGGCCGGCAAAAACATTCAGTACTTC
TRBV29-1	few	TRBJ2-1	TRBD1	CSVGTGVEQFF	TGCAGCGTGGGGACAGGGGTTGAGCAGTTCTTC
TRBV20-1	NA	TRBJ2-7	TRBD2	CSARGVAGVDYEQYF	TGCAGTGCTAGAGGGGTAGCGGGAGTCGATTACGAGCAGTACTTC
TRBV27	few	TRBJ2-5	TRBD2	CASSSAHLRGGETQYF	TGTGCCAGCAGTTCCGCACACTTGCGGGGGGGTGAGACCCAGTACTTC
TRBV20-1	few	TRBJ2-3	TRBD2	CSATSLAGAGTDTQYF	TGCAGTGCTACCTCCCTAGCGGGAGCGGGCACAGATACGCAGTATTTT
TRBV11-2	NA	TRBJ2-7	TRBD2	CASSLDSGYGIEQYF	TGTGCCAGCAGCTTAGATAGCGGGTATGGGATCGAGCAGTACTTC
TRBV15	few	TRBJ2-7	TRBD2	CATSRGSGGYEQYF	TGTGCCACCAGCAGGGGCTCGGGGGGCTACGAGCAGTACTTC
TRBV6-1	NA	TRBJ2-4	NA	CASRVKNIQYF	TGTGCCAGCAGGGTTAAAAACATTCAGTACTTC
TRBV7-3	NA	TRBJ2-3	NA	CASSLRPGLSTDTQYF	TGTGCCAGCAGCTTACGTCCGGGGCTCTCCACAGATACGCAGTATTTT
TRBV20-1	many	TRBJ2-7	NA	CSARDPRYEQYF	TGCAGTGCTAGAGACCCCCGCTACGAGCAGTACTTC
TRBV20-1	NA	TRBJ2-5	NA	CSARRRQDEQYF	TGCAGTGCTAGAAGGCGTCAAGACGAACAGTACTTC
TRBV20-1	NA	TRBJ2-1	TRBD2	CSVGLASYNEQFF	TGCAGTGTCGGACTAGCTTCGTACAATGAGCAGTTCTTC
TRBV9	NA	TRBJ2-7	TRBD2	CASSVGGSTSGPYEQYF	TGTGCCAGCAGCGTAGGAGGGAGTACTAGCGGACCCTACGAGCAGTACTTC
TRBV11-2	NA	TRBJ2-5	NA	CASSHTGDRTQYF	TGTGCCAGCAGCCACACCGGGGATCGGACCCAGTACTTC
TRBV7-3	NA	TRBJ2-3	NA	CASSQTGGATDTQYF	TGTGCCAGCAGCCAAACGGGGGGCGCAACAGATACGCAGTATTTT
TRBV2	NA	TRBJ2-1	TRBD2	CVSRISSGPDNEQFF	TGTGTCAGTCGTATCTCTAGCGGGCCAGACAATGAGCAGTTCTTC
TRBV9	NA	TRBJ1-1	TRBD1	CASSVTSQGAYTEAFF	TGTGCCAGCAGCGTAACCTCCCAGGGGGCCTACACTGAAGCTTTCTTT
TRBV18	NA	TRBJ2-5	NA	CASSPPRVRRETQYF	TGTGCCAGCTCACCACCAAGGGTCCGTAGGGAGACCCAGTACTTC
TRBV20-1	NA	TRBJ1-5	NA	CSAGSSWSNQPQHF	TGCAGTGCTGGGTCCTCCTGGAGCAATCAGCCCCAGCATTTT
TRBV29-1	NA	TRBJ2-7	TRBD2	CSVGPLPSAGGGSYEQYF	TGCAGCGTTGGTCCCCTTCCCAGCGCTGGGGGGGGCTCCTACGAGCAGTACTTC
TRBV20-1	NA	TRBJ2-7	NA	CSAIQTDSGPYEQYF	TGCAGTGCTATACAGACGGATAGCGGACCCTACGAGCAGTACTTC
TRBV3-1	few	TRBJ2-5	NA	CASSQEAGVSRETQYF	TGTGCCAGCAGCCAAGAAGCAGGGGTCTCCCGAGAGACCCAGTACTTC
TRBV5-5	NA	TRBJ2-5	TRBD2	CASSLAPMGGETQYF	TGTGCCAGCAGCTTGGCCCCGATGGGGGGGGAGACCCAGTACTTC
TRBV30	many	TRBJ2-5	TRBD1	CAWRKQGAKQETQYF	TGTGCCTGGAGAAAACAGGGGGCCAAGCAAGAGACCCAGTACTTC
TRBV4-2	NA	TRBJ2-3	NA	CASSQRSGSGTDTQYF	TGTGCCAGCAGCCAACGGAGCGGGTCTGGCACAGATACGCAGTATTTT
TRBV14	NA	TRBJ2-3	TRBD1	CASPPGGSSTGTGSTDTQYF	TGTGCCAGTCCTCCGGGGGGAAGCTCTACCGGGACAGGGAGCACAGATACGCAGTATTTT
TRBV7-9	few	TRBJ2-7	TRBD1	CASLRDRPYEQYF	TGTGCCAGTCTCCGGGACAGACCCTACGAGCAGTACTTC
TRBV9	once	TRBJ2-7	NA	CASSVDGQSPYKQYF	TGTGCCAGCAGCGTGGACGGACAGTCCCCCTACAAGCAGTACTTC
TRBV5-6	few	TRBJ2-7	NA	CASSLDGPHEQYF	TGTGCCAGCAGCTTGGATGGCCCCCACGAGCAGTACTTC
TRBV21-1	NA	TRBJ2-7	NA	CASPYGGAGGSYEQYF	TGTGCCAGCCCCTACGGAGGGGCAGGGGGCTCGTACGAGCAGTACTTC
TRBV29-1	NA	TRBJ2-7	TRBD1	CSVESAQGVSYEQYF	TGCAGCGTTGAGTCGGCTCAGGGGGTCTCCTATGAGCAGTACTTC
TRBV6-5	NA	TRBJ1-4	NA	CASSTGPPGEKLFF	TGTGCCAGCAGCACCGGGCCGCCGGGGGAAAAACTGTTTTTT
TRBV7-2	NA	TRBJ2-1	NA	CASRGVGRNFGNEQFF	TGTGCCAGCAGAGGGGTAGGGAGGAATTTCGGGAATGAGCAGTTCTTC
TRBV7-9	NA	TRBJ2-3	TRBD1	CASSPNRGRHTDTQYF	TGTGCCAGCAGCCCCAACAGGGGGCGGCACACAGATACGCAGTATTTT
TRBV9	NA	TRBJ2-7	TRBD1	CASSSSGTGDIYEQYF	TGTGCCAGCAGCTCATCCGGGACAGGGGATATCTACGAGCAGTACTTC
TRBV28	few	TRBJ2-7	TRBD1	CASSFGTGNEQYF	TGTGCCAGCAGTTTCGGGACAGGGAACGAGCAGTACTTC
TRBV10-3	NA	TRBJ2-3	NA	CATSEGGNRDTQYF	TGTGCCACCAGTGAAGGGGGGAACAGAGATACGCAGTATTTT